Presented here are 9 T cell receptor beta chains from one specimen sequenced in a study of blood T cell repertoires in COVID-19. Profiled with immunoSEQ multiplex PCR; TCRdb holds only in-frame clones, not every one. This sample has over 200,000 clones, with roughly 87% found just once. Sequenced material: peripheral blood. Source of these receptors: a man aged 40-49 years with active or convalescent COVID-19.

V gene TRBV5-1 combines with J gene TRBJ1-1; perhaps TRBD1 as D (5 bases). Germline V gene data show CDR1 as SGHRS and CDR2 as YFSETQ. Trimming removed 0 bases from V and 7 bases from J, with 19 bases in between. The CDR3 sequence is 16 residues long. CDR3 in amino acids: CASSLAKGIDADEAFF. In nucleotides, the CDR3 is TGCGCCAGCAGCTTGGCCAAGGGGATCGACGCGGATGAAGCTTTCTTT.

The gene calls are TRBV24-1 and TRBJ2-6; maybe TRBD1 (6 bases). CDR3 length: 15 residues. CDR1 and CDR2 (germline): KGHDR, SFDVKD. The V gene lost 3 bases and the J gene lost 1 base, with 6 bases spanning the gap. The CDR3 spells CATSDTGSGANVLTF. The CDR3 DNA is TGTGCCACCAGTGATACAGGGTCTGGGGCCAACGTCCTGACTTTC.

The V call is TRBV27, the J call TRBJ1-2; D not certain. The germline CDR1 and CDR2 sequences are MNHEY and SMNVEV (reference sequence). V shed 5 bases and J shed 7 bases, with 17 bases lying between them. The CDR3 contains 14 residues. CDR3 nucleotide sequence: TGTGCCAGCAGTACCGGAATAAGGGCGGGTGGCTACACCTTC. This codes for CASSTGIRAGGYTF.

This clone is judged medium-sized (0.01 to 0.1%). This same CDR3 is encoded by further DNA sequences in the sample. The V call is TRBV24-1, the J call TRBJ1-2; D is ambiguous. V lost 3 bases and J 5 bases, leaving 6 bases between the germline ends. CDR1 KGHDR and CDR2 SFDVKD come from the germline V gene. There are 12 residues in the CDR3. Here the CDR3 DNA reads TGTGCCACCAGTGATCAGCGTTATGGCTACACCTTC. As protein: CATSDQRYGYTF.

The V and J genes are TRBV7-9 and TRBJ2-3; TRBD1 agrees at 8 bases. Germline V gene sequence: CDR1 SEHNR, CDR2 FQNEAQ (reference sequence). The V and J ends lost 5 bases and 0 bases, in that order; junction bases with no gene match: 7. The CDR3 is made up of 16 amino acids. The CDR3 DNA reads TGTGCCAGCAGCCTAAGGACAGGGATCAGCACAGATACGCAGTATTTT. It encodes CASSLRTGISTDTQYF.

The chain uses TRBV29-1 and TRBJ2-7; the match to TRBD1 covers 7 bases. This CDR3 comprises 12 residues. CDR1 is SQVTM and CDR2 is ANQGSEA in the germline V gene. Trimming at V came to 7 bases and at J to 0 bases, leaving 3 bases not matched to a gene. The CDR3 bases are TGCAGCGCCCGGGACAGCTCCTACGAGCAGTACTTC. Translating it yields CSARDSSYEQYF.

The CDR3 DNA follows: TGTGCCAGCAGCCAACCGGGGAGGAGACGGAGGGACGGTGAGCAGTTCTTC. It is translated as CASSQPGRRRRDGEQFF. The chain recombines TRBV3-1 (or the pseudogene TRBV3-2) with TRBJ2-1; possibly TRBD2 for D (6 bases). The CDR3 consists of 17 residues. Trimming left V 2 bases short and J 9 bases short, with 23 bases between. CDR1 and CDR2 (germline): LGHDT, YNNKEL (reference sequence).

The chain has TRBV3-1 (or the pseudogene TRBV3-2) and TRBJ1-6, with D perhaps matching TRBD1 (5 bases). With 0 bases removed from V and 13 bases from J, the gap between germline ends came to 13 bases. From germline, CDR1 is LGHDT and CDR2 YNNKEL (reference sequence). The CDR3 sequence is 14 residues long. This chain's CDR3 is CASSQDLTVRPLHF. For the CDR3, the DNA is TGTGCCAGCAGCCAAGATCTGACAGTTCGGCCCCTCCACTTT.

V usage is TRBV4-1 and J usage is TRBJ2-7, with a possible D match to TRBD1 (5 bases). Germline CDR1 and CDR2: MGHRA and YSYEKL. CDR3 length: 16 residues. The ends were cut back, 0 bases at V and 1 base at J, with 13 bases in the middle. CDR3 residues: CASSQEPGLSSYEQYF. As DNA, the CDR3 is TGCGCCAGCAGCCAAGAGCCAGGGCTTTCGTCCTACGAGCAGTACTTC.